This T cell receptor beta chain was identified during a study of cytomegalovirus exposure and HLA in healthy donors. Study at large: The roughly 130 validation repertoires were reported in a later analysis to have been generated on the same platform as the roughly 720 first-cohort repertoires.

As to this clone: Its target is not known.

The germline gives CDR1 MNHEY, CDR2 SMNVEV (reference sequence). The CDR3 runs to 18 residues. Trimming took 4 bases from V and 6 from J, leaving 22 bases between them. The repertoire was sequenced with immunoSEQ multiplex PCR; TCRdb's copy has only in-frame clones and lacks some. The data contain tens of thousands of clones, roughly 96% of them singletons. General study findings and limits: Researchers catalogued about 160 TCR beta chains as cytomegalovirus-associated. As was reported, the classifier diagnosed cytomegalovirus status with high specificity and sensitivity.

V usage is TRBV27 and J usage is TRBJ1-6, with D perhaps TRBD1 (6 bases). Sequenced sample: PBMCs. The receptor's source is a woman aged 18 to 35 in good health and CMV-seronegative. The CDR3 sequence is CASSSQRGGEGINSPLHF. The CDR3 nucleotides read TGTGCCAGCAGTTCCCAAAGGGGGGGGGAGGGGATTAATTCACCCCTCCACTTT.